This TCR beta chain was observed in a study of cytomegalovirus exposure and HLA in healthy donors. Primers for the PCR totalled 60 Vbeta and 13 Jbeta. The assay was immunoSEQ multiplex PCR, and TCRdb's table has in-frame clones only and misses some. The sample consists of 90,000 to 100,000 clones, about 76% of them appearing once. Study outcomes and limitations: In a later analysis, TCR beta V- and J-gene trimming showed a link to a missense DCLRE1C variant. HLA allele associations emerged for fewer than 20,000 TCR beta sequences in a later analysis, at 0.05 false discovery rate. Evidence from a later analysis indicated that most CMV-associated TCR beta chains looked HLA-restricted. The study put 150 or so TCR beta chains on its list as cytomegalovirus-associated.

A word on this clone: As yet, its antigen is unknown.

V lost 5 bases and J lost 3, with 9 bases in between. Germline assignment: CDR1 SGHVS and CDR2 FQNEAQ. The CDR3 is 13 amino acids. This sequence originates from a man aged 40-49 years in good health and CMV-seropositive. This rearrangement joins TRBV7-8 to TRBJ2-3; D ambiguous. The specimen sequenced was PBMCs. DNA for the CDR3: TGTGCCAGCAGCCCCCCCAGTACAGATACGCAGTATTTT. This codes for CASSPPSTDTQYF.